One sample yielded the 16 T cell receptor beta chains listed below, sequenced in a study of PD-1 blockade in mismatch repair-deficient tumors. Method: immunoSEQ multiplex PCR; TCRdb's copy keeps in-frame clones and lacks some. This table has more than 90,000 clones, about 74% appearing once. The sequencing used peripheral blood, collected approximately 60 weeks after starting pembrolizumab. Receptors originate from an adult with mismatch repair-deficient cancer.

The chain has TRBV27 and TRBJ2-3, with 8 bases identical to TRBD2. Looked up from germline, CDR1 is MNHEY and CDR2 is SMNVEV (reference sequence). This CDR3 is 15 amino acids long. V lost 6 bases to trimming and J lost 0 bases; unmatched junction nucleotides: 5. CDR3 in amino acids: CASRLAVTSTDTQYF. CDR3 DNA sequence: TGTGCCAGCAGACTAGCGGTAACTAGCACAGATACGCAGTATTTT.

The gene calls are TRBV4-1 and TRBJ2-7; 8 bases fit TRBD2. This CDR3 region has 16 residues. The V gene's germline CDR1 is MGHRA and CDR2 YSYEKL. V trimming: 0 bases; J trimming: 0 bases; junction bases outside the gene matches: 4. DNA for the CDR3: TGCGCCAGCAGCCAAGATCGGACTAGCAACTCCTACGAGCAGTACTTC. Its translation: CASSQDRTSNSYEQYF.

This chain links TRBV5-4 with TRBJ2-2; 12 bases match TRBD2. The germline V gene encodes CDR1 SGHNT and CDR2 YYREEE (reference sequence). There are 16 residues in the CDR3. J gave up 3 bases and V 3 bases, and 3 bases lay outside the gene matches. In DNA, the CDR3 is TGTGCCAGCAGCTCCGGGACTAGCGGGTACACCGGGGAGCTGTTTTTT. Protein sequence: CASSSGTSGYTGELFF.

The J gene is TRBJ2-6, the V gene TRBV19; 7 bases fit TRBD1. Germline CDR1 is LNHDA and CDR2 is SQIVND (reference sequence). Trimming took 6 bases from V and 0 from J; bases not matched to a gene: 11. The CDR3 has 18 amino acids. CDR3 in DNA: TGTGCCAGTAGACTTGGACAGGCGCCCATCTCTGGGGCCAACGTCCTGACTTTC. Protein sequence: CASRLGQAPISGANVLTF.

The chain carries TRBV27 and TRBJ1-2, with D unclear. CDR3 size: 15 residues. Per the germline V gene, CDR1 is MNHEY and CDR2 is SMNVEV (reference sequence). V lost 8 bases and J 2 bases, leaving 18 bases between the germline ends. The CDR3, as DNA: TGTGCCAGCCGCGCTCGTCTCAACCCCAACTATGGCTACACCTTC. Amino acids: CASRARLNPNYGYTF.

This clone was recorded only once. The gene calls are TRBV6-6 and TRBJ1-5; a possible D gene is TRBD1 (5 bases). V lost 5 bases, J lost 4 bases, and 15 bases lay in between. CDR1 is MNHNY and CDR2 is SVGAGI in the germline V gene (reference sequence). This CDR3 spans 15 amino acids. The DNA for the CDR3 is TGTGCCAGCAGTGCCCCAGGGTCGCTTAATCAGCCCCAGCATTTT. Translating gives CASSAPGSLNQPQHF.

This chain uses TRBV5-6 with TRBJ1-2; no definite D call. V was pared by 6 bases and J by 8 bases, with 11 bases between. CDR3 size: 11 residues. Germline lookup yields CDR1 SGHDT and CDR2 YYEEEE. The CDR3 is CASTLGRGYTF. The DNA for the CDR3 is TGTGCCAGCACACTCGGGAGGGGCTACACCTTC. Combining the CDR3 with reference TRBV5-6 and TRBJ1-2 gives the whole variable domain DAGVTQSPTHLIKTRGQQVTLRCSPKSGHDTVSWYQQALGQGPQFIFQYYEEEERQRGNFPDRFSGHQFPNYSSELNVNALLLGDSALYLCASTLGRGYTFGSGTRLTVV.

The chain is built from TRBV27 and TRBJ1-2; D ambiguous. The CDR3 extends over 15 amino acids. The V gene's germline CDR1 is MNHEY and CDR2 SMNVEV (reference sequence). V was shortened by 3 bases and J by 1 base, with 12 bases between the two germline ends. The CDR3 is CASSFVGGINYGYTF. DNA for the CDR3: TGTGCCAGCAGTTTCGTCGGCGGAATTAACTATGGCTACACCTTC.

This clone is a singleton in its sample. The chain couples TRBV5-1 to TRBJ2-7, with D possibly matching TRBD1 (6 bases). V was trimmed by 0 bases and J by 2 bases, leaving 12 bases between them. The germline V gene has CDR1 SGHRS and CDR2 YFSETQ. This CDR3 contains 15 residues. CDR3 sequence: CASSLGPAGAYEQYF. The CDR3 bases are TGCGCCAGCAGCTTGGGGCCGGCAGGGGCCTACGAGCAGTACTTC.

The chain uses TRBV18 and TRBJ2-2; 15 bases are a match to TRBD2. Germline assignment: CDR1 KGHSH and CDR2 LQKENI. Trimming removed 0 bases from V and 7 bases from J; junction bases left unmatched: 3. The CDR3 consists of 17 residues. The CDR3 DNA reads TGTGCCAGCTCACCACCGGGACTAGCGGGAGGCAGCGGGGAGCTGTTTTTT. It encodes CASSPPGLAGGSGELFF.

The CDR3 sequence is CSVGGLTNTGELFF. CDR3 in DNA: TGCAGCGTCGGAGGGCTCACGAACACCGGGGAGCTGTTTTTT. The chain joins TRBV29-1 to TRBJ2-2, with D possibly being TRBD2 (6 bases). V was pared by 6 bases and J by 0 bases, with 11 bases between. Germline assignment: CDR1 SQVTM and CDR2 ANQGSEA. CDR3 size: 14 residues.

V gene TRBV5-1 combines with J gene TRBJ1-4, with D perhaps TRBD1 (6 bases). This CDR3 has 19 residues. V lost 4 bases and J 4 bases, leaving 26 bases between the germline ends. Germline V gene data show CDR1 as SGHRS and CDR2 as YFSETQ. The CDR3 DNA reads as TGCGCCAGCAGCCGCGATCCGGGGACACTCCTCAGGGGTAATGAAAAACTGTTTTTT. Translated, it gives CASSRDPGTLLRGNEKLFF.

With respect to this clone: This clone may be a read error of a much larger clone one base away. V usage is TRBV7-9 and J usage is TRBJ2-7, with no clear D. Trimming stripped 4 bases from V and 0 bases from J, with 4 bases between. The CDR3 consists of 12 residues. From germline, CDR1 is SEHNR and CDR2 FQNEAQ (reference sequence). CDR3 residues: CASSSNSYEQYF. CDR3 DNA: TGTGCCAGCAGCTCCAACTCCTACGAGCAGTACTTC.

The CDR3 DNA sequence: TGTGCCAGCAGCGTAGGGTCAGGAGTTAACTATGGCTACACCTTC. This sequence encodes CASSVGSGVNYGYTF. The rearrangement uses TRBV9 and TRBJ1-2; D not resolved. Trimming removed 0 bases from V and 1 base from J, with 10 bases in between. Germline CDR1 reads SGDLS; CDR2 reads YYNGEE. CDR3 length: 15 residues.

This sequence joins TRBV5-8 and TRBJ1-2; D gene ambiguous. The CDR3 runs 13 residues. Germline CDR1 is SGHTS and CDR2 is YDEGEE. Trimming stripped 1 base from V and 2 bases from J, with 6 bases between. CDR3 bases: TGTGCCAGCAGCTTGATAGAGAACTATGGCTACACCTTC. It is translated as CASSLIENYGYTF.

DNA of the CDR3: TGTGCCATCAGTGACCGTGGGGCAGATACGCAGTATTTT. Translating gives CAISDRGADTQYF. V and J are TRBV10-3 and TRBJ2-3; D not certain. The CDR3 is 13 amino acids. The V gene's germline CDR1 is ENHRY and CDR2 SYGVKD. Trimming cost V 3 bases and J 4 bases, with 8 bases left between them.